This TCR beta chain derives from a study of cytomegalovirus exposure and HLA in healthy donors. Germline loops: CDR1 SNHLY, CDR2 FYNNEI. The germline V and J ends were trimmed by 8 bases and 4 bases, with 11 bases remaining between them. The CDR3 runs to 13 residues. PCR used 60 Vbeta primers and 13 Jbeta primers. This table comes from immunoSEQ multiplex PCR, and its TCRdb copy is limited to in-frame clones, with some not included. The sample holds around 210,000 clones, 78% seen once. Specimen: PBMCs. The chain carries TRBV2 and TRBJ1-4, with D perhaps TRBD1 (6 bases). The source of this sequence is a boy between 10 and 17 years old in good health and CMV-seronegative. For the CDR3, the DNA is TGTGCCAGCCAAAGGGGGATTAATGAAAAACTGTTTTTT. It codes for CASQRGINEKLFF.